This T cell receptor beta chain was sequenced during a study of OX40 agonist ivuxolimab in advanced cancers. Study-wide background: Having had anti-PD-1, anti-PD-L1 or anti-CTLA-4 therapy before was allowed, and under 50% had some. The study reported partial responses in three patients: one hepatocellular carcinoma, two cutaneous melanoma.

TCRdb's table, derived via immunoSEQ multiplex PCR, lists solely in-frame clones and lacks some. The sample has 70,000 to 80,000 clones; 85% to 95% are singletons. Note on this clone: No antigen is known for it.

Study-wide points: Researchers did not determine the expanded peripheral T cells' antigen specificity.

From germline, CDR1 is LNHDA and CDR2 SQIVND (reference sequence). Trimming stripped 5 bases from V and 5 bases from J, with 12 bases between. This CDR3 is built from 13 residues. This sample comprised CD4+ or CD8+ T cells sorted from blood, obtained in a trial of the OX40 agonist ivuxolimab. The gene calls are TRBV19 and TRBJ1-2; the D is unclear. The receptor was isolated from an adult with an advanced solid tumor such as melanoma, head and neck, liver or kidney cancer. CDR3 nucleotides: TGTGCCAGTAGTCCTTCCACCTCTTATGGCTACACCTTC. As protein: CASSPSTSYGYTF.